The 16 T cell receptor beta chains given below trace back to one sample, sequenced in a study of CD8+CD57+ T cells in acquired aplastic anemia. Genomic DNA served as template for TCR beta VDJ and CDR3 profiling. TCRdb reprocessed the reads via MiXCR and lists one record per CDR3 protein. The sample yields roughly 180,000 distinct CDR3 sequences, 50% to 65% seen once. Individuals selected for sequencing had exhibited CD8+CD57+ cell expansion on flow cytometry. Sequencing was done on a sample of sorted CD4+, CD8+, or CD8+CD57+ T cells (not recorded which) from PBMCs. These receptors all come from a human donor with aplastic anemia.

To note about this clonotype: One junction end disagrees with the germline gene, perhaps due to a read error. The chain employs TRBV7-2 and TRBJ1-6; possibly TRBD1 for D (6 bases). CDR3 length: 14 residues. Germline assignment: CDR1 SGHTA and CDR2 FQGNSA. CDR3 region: CASSLGQVNSPLLF. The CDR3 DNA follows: TGTGCCAGCAGCTTAGGACAGGTTAATTCACCCCTCCTCTTT.

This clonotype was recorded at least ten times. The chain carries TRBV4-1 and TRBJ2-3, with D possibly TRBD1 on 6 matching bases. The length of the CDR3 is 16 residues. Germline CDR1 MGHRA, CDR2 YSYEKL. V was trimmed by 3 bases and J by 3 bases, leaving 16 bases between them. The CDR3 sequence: CASSQPGQRPTDTQYF. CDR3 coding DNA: TGCGCCAGCAGCCAGCCTGGACAGCGCCCGACAGATACGCAGTATTTT.

CDR3 DNA sequence: TGTGCCAGCAGTTTAGGTCGGGAATCACCCCTCCACTTT. The encoded protein is CASSLGRESPLHF. The genes are TRBV12-3 or TRBV12-4 and TRBJ1-6; no firm D call. The CDR3 length is 13 residues. Deletions cut 1 base from V and 10 bases from J, with 8 bases between.

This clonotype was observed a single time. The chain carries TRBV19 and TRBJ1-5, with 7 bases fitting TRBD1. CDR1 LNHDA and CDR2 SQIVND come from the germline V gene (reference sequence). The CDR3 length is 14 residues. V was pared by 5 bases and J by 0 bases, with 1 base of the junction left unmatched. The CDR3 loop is CASSGQVSNQPQHF. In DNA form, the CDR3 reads TGTGCCAGTAGTGGACAGGTTAGCAATCAGCCCCAGCATTTT.

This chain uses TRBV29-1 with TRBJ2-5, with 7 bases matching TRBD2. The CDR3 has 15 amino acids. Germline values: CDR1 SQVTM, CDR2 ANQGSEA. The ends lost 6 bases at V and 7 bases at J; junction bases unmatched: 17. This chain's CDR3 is CSVIRLGGNTGTQYF. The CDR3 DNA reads TGCAGCGTCATCCGGTTGGGAGGGAACACCGGGACCCAGTACTTC.

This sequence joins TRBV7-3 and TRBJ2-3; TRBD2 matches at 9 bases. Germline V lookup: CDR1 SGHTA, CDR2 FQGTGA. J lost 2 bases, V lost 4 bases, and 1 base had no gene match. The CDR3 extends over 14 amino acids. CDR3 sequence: CASSSSGVTDTQYF. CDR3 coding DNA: TGTGCCAGCAGCTCTAGCGGGGTCACAGATACGCAGTATTTT.

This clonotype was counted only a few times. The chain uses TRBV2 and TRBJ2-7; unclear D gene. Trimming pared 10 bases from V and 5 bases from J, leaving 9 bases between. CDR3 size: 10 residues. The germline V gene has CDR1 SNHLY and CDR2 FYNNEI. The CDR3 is CATGGNEQYF. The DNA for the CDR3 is TGTGCCACCGGTGGGAACGAGCAGTACTTC.

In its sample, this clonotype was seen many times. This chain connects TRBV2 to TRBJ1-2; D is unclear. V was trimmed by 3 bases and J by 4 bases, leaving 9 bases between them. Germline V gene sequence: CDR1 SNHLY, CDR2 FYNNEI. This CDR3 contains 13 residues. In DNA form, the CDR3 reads TGTGCCAGCAGTGATGGAGGGCTCTATGGCTACACCTTC. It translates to CASSDGGLYGYTF.

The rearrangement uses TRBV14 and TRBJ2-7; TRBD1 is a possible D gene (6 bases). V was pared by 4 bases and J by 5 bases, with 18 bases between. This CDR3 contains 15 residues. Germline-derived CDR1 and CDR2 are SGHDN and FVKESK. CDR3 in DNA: TGTGCCAGCAGCCCCCCGGAACAGGGAATCGACGAGCAGTACTTC. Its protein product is CASSPPEQGIDEQYF.

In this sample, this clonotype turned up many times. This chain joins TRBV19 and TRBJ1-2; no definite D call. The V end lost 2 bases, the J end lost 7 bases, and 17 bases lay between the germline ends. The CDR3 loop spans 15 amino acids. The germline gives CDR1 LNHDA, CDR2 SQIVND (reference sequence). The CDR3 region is CASSIWKGSFSGYTF. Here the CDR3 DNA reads TGTGCCAGTAGTATATGGAAGGGCTCGTTCTCTGGCTACACCTTC.

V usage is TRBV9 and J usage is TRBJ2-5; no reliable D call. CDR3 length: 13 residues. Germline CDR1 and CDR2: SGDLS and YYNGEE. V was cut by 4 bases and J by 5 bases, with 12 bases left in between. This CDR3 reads CASSSTLGETQYF. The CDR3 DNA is TGTGCCAGCAGCAGTACTTTGGGGGAGACCCAGTACTTC.

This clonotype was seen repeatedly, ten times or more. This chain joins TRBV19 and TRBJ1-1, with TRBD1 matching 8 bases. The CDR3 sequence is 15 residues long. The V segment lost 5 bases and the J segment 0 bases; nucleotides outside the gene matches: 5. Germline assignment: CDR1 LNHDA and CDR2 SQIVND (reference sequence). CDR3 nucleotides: TGTGCCAGTAGTTTCACAGGGGGAATGAACACTGAAGCTTTCTTT. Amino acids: CASSFTGGMNTEAFF.

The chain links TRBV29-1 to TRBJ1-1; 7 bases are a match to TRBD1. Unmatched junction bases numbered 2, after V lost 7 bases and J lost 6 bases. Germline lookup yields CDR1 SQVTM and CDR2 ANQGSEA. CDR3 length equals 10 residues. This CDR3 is CSGQGSEAFF. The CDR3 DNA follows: TGCAGCGGACAGGGTTCTGAAGCTTTCTTT.

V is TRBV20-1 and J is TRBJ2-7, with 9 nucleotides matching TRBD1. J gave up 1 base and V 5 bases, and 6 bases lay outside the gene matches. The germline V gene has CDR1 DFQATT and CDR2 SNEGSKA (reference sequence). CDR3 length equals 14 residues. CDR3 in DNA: TGCAGTGCTTTGTCGACAGGGGGATCCTACGAGCAGTACTTC. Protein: CSALSTGGSYEQYF.

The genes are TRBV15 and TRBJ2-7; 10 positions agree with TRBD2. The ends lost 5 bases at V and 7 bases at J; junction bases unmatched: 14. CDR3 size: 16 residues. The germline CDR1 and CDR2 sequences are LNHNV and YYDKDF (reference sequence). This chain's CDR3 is CATSLRTSGLAREQYF. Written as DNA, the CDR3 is TGTGCCACCAGCCTCAGGACCTCGGGACTAGCGCGAGAGCAGTACTTC.

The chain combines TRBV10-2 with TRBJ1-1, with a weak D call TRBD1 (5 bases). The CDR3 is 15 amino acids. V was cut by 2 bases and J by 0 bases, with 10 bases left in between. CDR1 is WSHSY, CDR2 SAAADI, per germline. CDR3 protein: CASSEGRQLNTEAFF. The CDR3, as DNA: TGCGCCAGCAGTGAGGGGAGACAGCTGAACACTGAAGCTTTCTTT.